The next 18 T cell receptor beta chains were all read from a single sample in a study of blood T cells in healthy people across ages. Primers used in a second PCR of about 7 to 11 cycles were a sample-barcoded 5' primer and a J-beta primer mix. TCRdb recomputed calls from the 5' RACE reads with MiXCR, one row per CDR3 protein. The data contain 1 million to 1.2 million distinct CDR3 sequences, around two fifths of them singletons. Sequencing was done on a sample of blood. Source of these receptors: a young man in good health.

V is TRBV7-2 and J is TRBJ2-1; the D is unclear. In germline, CDR1 is SGHTA, CDR2 FQGNSA. The V end lost 5 bases, the J end lost 4 bases, and 12 bases lay between the germline ends. The CDR3 sequence is 14 residues long. The CDR3 protein is CASSPTSQYNEQFF. Here the CDR3 DNA reads TGTGCCAGCAGCCCCACGAGCCAGTACAATGAGCAGTTCTTC.

The chain has TRBV12-3 or TRBV12-4 and TRBJ1-1; 9 bases line up with TRBD1. V shed 6 bases and J 5 bases; nucleotides not matched to a gene: 10. The length of the CDR3 is 15 residues. Here the CDR3 reads CASSTPGQGRTEAFF. CDR3 nucleotides: TGTGCCAGCAGCACCCCCGGACAGGGGAGAACTGAAGCTTTCTTT.

The chain couples TRBV6-5 to TRBJ1-6; D possibly corresponds to TRBD1 (5 bases). Germline V gives CDR1 MNHEY, CDR2 SVGAGI. V was clipped by 6 bases and J by 7 bases, with 13 bases between them. The CDR3 contains 14 residues. CDR3 region: CASRQQGGNSPLHF. The CDR3 DNA follows: TGTGCCAGCAGGCAGCAGGGAGGGAATTCACCCCTCCACTTT.

V and J are TRBV29-1 and TRBJ1-2; D is unresolved. V lost 7 bases to trimming and J lost 8 bases, with 14 bases between them. This CDR3 is 11 amino acids long. Germline V lookup: CDR1 SQVTM, CDR2 ANQGSEA. CDR3 nucleotides: TGCAGCGCCCGAAGGGAGGGCGGCTACACCTTC. The encoded protein is CSARREGGYTF. The variable domain in full, with the rest retrieved from reference TRBV29-1 and TRBJ1-2, is SAVISQKPSRDICQRGTSLTIQCQVDSQVTMMFWYRQQPGQSLTLIATANQGSEATYESGFVIDKFPISRPNLTFSTLTVSNMSPEDSSIYLCSARREGGYTFGSGTRLTVV.

The rearrangement links TRBV12-3 or TRBV12-4 to TRBJ1-2; 8 nucleotides align to TRBD1. The V segment lost 11 bases and the J segment 6 bases; nucleotides outside the gene matches: 11. The CDR3 covers 13 residues. The CDR3 nucleotides read TGTGCCGGCACCCAGGACAGGGTACATGGCTACACCTTC. It is translated as CAGTQDRVHGYTF.

As to this clonotype: At one end the junction does not follow the germline gene, possibly because of a read error. V usage is TRBV7-2 and J usage is TRBJ2-3; 16 bases match TRBD2. CDR1 and CDR2 (germline): SGHTA, FQGNSA. The CDR3 is 17 residues long. CDR3 nucleotide sequence: TGTGTCAGCAGCTTAGTGGGACTAGCGGGGGGGTCAGATACGCAGTATTTT. Amino acid sequence: CVSSLVGLAGGSDTQYF.

This clonotype was observed a handful of times. The V gene is TRBV7-3, the J gene TRBJ1-1; D uncertain. V lost 5 bases to trimming and J lost 4 bases, with 14 bases between them. The CDR3 is 14 amino acids. CDR1 SGHTA and CDR2 FQGTGA come from the germline V gene. CDR3 region: CASSPAGLGTEAFF. The DNA of the CDR3 is TGTGCCAGCAGCCCCGCCGGGCTGGGCACTGAAGCTTTCTTT.

This rearrangement joins TRBV7-9 to TRBJ2-3, with 7 bases identical to TRBD1. Trimming took 5 bases from V and 3 from J; bases not matched to a gene: 8. In germline, CDR1 is SEHNR, CDR2 FQNEAQ (reference sequence). The CDR3 is 15 residues long. The DNA for the CDR3 is TGTGCCAGCAGCCCCAGGGGGTGGTTGACAGATACGCAGTATTTT. Translation: CASSPRGWLTDTQYF.

The rearrangement uses TRBV2 and TRBJ1-1; a weak D match, TRBD1 (6 bases). In germline, CDR1 is SNHLY, CDR2 FYNNEI. Trimming pared 11 bases from V and 0 bases from J, leaving 13 bases between. The CDR3 extends over 13 amino acids. DNA of the CDR3: TGTGCCGGAAACAGGGTGCTGAACACTGAAGCTTTCTTT. It translates to CAGNRVLNTEAFF.

This clonotype appeared a few times. The chain recombines TRBV6-1 with TRBJ1-2; D is unresolved. This CDR3 has 12 residues. Germline V gives CDR1 MNHNS, CDR2 SASEGT. The V and J ends lost 1 base and 7 bases respectively, with 7 bases between them. CDR3 loop: CASSEDEGGYTF. CDR3 nucleotide sequence: TGTGCCAGCAGTGAAGACGAAGGTGGCTACACCTTC.

The chain carries TRBV21-1 and TRBJ1-5. TRBV21-1 is tagged as a pseudogene. The CDR3 runs 16 residues. The CDR3 is CASSKRAGRWYQPQHF. The CDR3 coding sequence is TGTGCCAGCAGCAAAAGAGCGGGACGGTGGTATCAGCCCCAGCATTTT.

The J gene is TRBJ1-2, the V gene TRBV5-1, with TRBD1 identical over 8 bases. This CDR3 comprises 12 residues. Germline loops: CDR1 SGHRS, CDR2 YFSETQ. With 9 bases clipped from V and 4 bases from J, the junction kept 5 bases outside the gene matches. The CDR3 DNA reads as TGCGCCATACGGGACAGGAGCTATGGCTACACCTTC. Its protein product is CAIRDRSYGYTF.

Only a few counts were recorded for this clonotype. The J gene is TRBJ1-2, the V gene TRBV6-5; D ambiguous. Germline values: CDR1 MNHEY, CDR2 SVGAGI. V shed 5 bases and J shed 7 bases, with 14 bases lying between them. CDR3 length equals 13 residues. CDR3 sequence: CASSRTDLSGYTF. CDR3 bases: TGTGCCAGCAGTAGGACGGATTTGAGTGGCTACACCTTC.

This clonotype turned up a few times. The genes are TRBV5-1 and TRBJ2-1, with 15 positions matching TRBD2. The CDR3 totals 15 residues. The V segment lost 4 bases and the J segment 8 bases; nucleotides outside the gene matches: 4. Germline CDR1 is SGHRS and CDR2 is YFSETQ. The CDR3 nucleotides read TGCGCCAGCAGCCAGGGACTAGCGGGGGGTTATGAGCAGTTCTTC. Protein sequence: CASSQGLAGGYEQFF.

The chain joins TRBV5-6 to TRBJ1-2; the D gene is possibly TRBD1 (6 bases). The germline gives CDR1 SGHDT, CDR2 YYEEEE. The CDR3 loop spans 13 amino acids. V dropped 4 bases and J dropped 6 bases, with 13 bases sitting between them. The CDR3 DNA reads as TGTGCCAGCAGCCCCGTGGGGGGCGATGGCTACACCTTC. Protein product: CASSPVGGDGYTF.

The CDR3, as DNA: TGCGCCAGCAGCCCCGCTAGGGTAGACCTAACCACAGATACGCAGTATTTT. Protein product: CASSPARVDLTTDTQYF. This rearrangement joins TRBV4-1 to TRBJ2-3; D unresolved. Trimming stripped 4 bases from V and 2 bases from J, with 19 bases between. The CDR3 length is 17 residues. Germline V gene data show CDR1 as MGHRA and CDR2 as YSYEKL.

The chain joins TRBV7-2 to TRBJ2-1; TRBD2 matches at 11 bases. The germline gives CDR1 SGHTA, CDR2 FQGNSA. CDR3 length: 16 amino acids. V lost 5 bases to trimming and J lost 9 bases; unmatched junction nucleotides: 12. Written as DNA, the CDR3 is TGTGCCAGCAGCCTGGGGACTAGCGGCTTCCCCGGTGAGCAGTTCTTC. Protein: CASSLGTSGFPGEQFF.

To note about this clonotype: One junction end disagrees with the germline gene, perhaps due to a read error. The chain carries TRBV28 and TRBJ1-5; TRBD1 matches at 11 bases. Germline V gene sequence: CDR1 MDHEN, CDR2 SYDVKM. This CDR3 comprises 15 residues. The CDR3 DNA sequence: TGTGCCAGCAGTTTCGGACAGGGGGCGAATCGGCCCCAGCATTTT. Residues: CASSFGQGANRPQHF.